The clone carrying this T cell receptor beta chain has a single count. The data originate from a study of CD8+ T cells in alopecia areata. It was cDNA, reverse transcribed from extracted RNA, that served as the sequencing template. TCRdb keeps only in-frame clones here, not all; method: immunoSEQ multiplex PCR. The sample consists of roughly 20,000 clones, around 62% of them appearing once. CDR3 length: 14 residues. V was trimmed by 4 bases and J by 3 bases, leaving 10 bases between them. Per germline, CDR1 MNHEY and CDR2 SVGAGI. CD4+ lymphocytes from 4 to 6 patients underwent sorting into CD25+CD127- populations.

Sequencing was performed on CD4+ Tregs sorted from blood. The origin of this receptor is a human donor with alopecia areata. The chain couples TRBV6-5 to TRBJ1-5, with a possible D match to TRBD1 (5 bases). The CDR3 spells CASSFDRTNQPQHF. CDR3 in DNA: TGTGCCAGCAGTTTTGACAGAACCAATCAGCCCCAGCATTTT.